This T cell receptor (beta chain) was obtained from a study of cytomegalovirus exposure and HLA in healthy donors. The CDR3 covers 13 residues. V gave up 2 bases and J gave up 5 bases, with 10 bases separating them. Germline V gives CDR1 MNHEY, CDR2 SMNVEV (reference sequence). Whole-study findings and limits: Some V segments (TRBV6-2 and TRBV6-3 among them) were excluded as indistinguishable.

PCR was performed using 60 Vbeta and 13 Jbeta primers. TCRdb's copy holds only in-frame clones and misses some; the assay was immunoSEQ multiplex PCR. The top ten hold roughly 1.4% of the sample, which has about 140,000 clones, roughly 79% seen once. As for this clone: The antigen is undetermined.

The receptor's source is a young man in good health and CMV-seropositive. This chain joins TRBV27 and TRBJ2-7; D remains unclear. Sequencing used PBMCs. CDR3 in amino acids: CASSLAAFHEQYF. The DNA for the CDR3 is TGTGCCAGCAGTTTAGCGGCTTTCCACGAGCAGTACTTC.